These 16 T cell receptor beta chains were all obtained from the same sample, sequenced in a study of T cell repertoires in cytomegalovirus infection (dated by TCRdb to the late 2010s). Their specific antigens are unknown. The treatment or condition label corresponds to: in vitro stimulation with specific CMV peptide epitopes to enrich CMV-specific T cells. These reads were obtained on an Illumina HiSeq 1500. TCRdb took the public reads, trimmed them with fastp at Q25, ran MiXCR for clone calling and kept in-frame beta chains. Each entry merges the rows of one CDR3 protein and shows their most common DNA and genes. The sample yields around 540,000 distinct CDR3 sequences; 33% were counted once. Roughly 15% of the sample is in the top ten clones. Sequenced material: cultured PBMCs, taken from culture after CMV antigen stimulation. The receptors come from a human donor in good health (CMV status not recorded). Some clones in this sample may be carry-over from other donors' samples.

The J gene is TRBJ2-4, the V gene TRBV4-1; TRBD2 matches 10 bases. V lost 4 bases to trimming and J lost 1 base; unmatched junction nucleotides: 19. Germline assignment: CDR1 MGHRA and CDR2 YSYEKL. This CDR3 comprises 21 residues. CDR3 DNA sequence: TGCGCCAGCAGCCCGAGCTTACCTAGCGGGAGTAGGTTGATGGCCAAAAACATTCAGTACTTC. Amino acid sequence: CASSPSLPSGSRLMAKNIQYF.

The V gene is TRBV6-5, the J gene TRBJ1-1; D is unclear. The germline V gene has CDR1 MNHEY and CDR2 SVGAGI. The CDR3 sequence is 17 residues long. The ends were cut back, 0 bases at V and 0 bases at J, with 14 bases in the middle. CDR3 in amino acids: CASSYSISVALNTEAFF. The CDR3 region has the DNA TGTGCCAGCAGTTACTCTATTTCCGTGGCACTGAACACTGAAGCTTTCTTT.

V and J are TRBV28 and TRBJ1-2, with D perhaps TRBD1 (5 bases). CDR3 length: 11 amino acids. Deletions cut 6 bases from V and 7 bases from J, with 9 bases between. Per the germline V gene, CDR1 is MDHEN and CDR2 is SYDVKM. In DNA form, the CDR3 reads TGTGCCAGCAGCTATGACAGTGGCTACACCTTC. Its protein product is CASSYDSGYTF.

This clonotype was seen a handful of times. Written as DNA, the CDR3 is TGTGCCAGCAGTTCAAGCGGGAGAGACCAAGAGACCCAGTACTTC. Translated, it gives CASSSSGRDQETQYF. This rearrangement joins TRBV12-3 or TRBV12-4 to TRBJ2-5; 8 bases agree with TRBD2. The CDR3 runs to 15 residues. V shed 4 bases and J 0 bases; nucleotides not matched to a gene: 4.

This clonotype was seen a few times. The chain is built from TRBV6-5 and TRBJ1-5; D is perhaps TRBD1 (6 bases). This CDR3 is built from 14 residues. Trimming removed 2 bases from V and 1 base from J, with 6 bases in between. Germline V lookup: CDR1 MNHEY, CDR2 SVGAGI. CDR3 in DNA: TGTGCCAGCAGTTACAGGGGGAGCAATCAGCCCCAGCATTTT. As protein: CASSYRGSNQPQHF.

On this clonotype itself: One junction end does not reproduce the germline sequence, and a read error may be involved. This sequence joins TRBV7-2 and TRBJ2-3, with no clear D. CDR1 is SGHTA and CDR2 is FQGNSA in the germline V gene. The CDR3 spans 11 residues. This CDR3 reads CASSGTVTQYF. CDR3 coding DNA: TGTGCCAGCAGTGGAACAGTTACGCAGTATTTT.

The genes are TRBV7-2 and TRBJ2-7; the D call may be TRBD1 or TRBD2 (5 bases each). Germline V gene lookup returns CDR1 SGHTA and CDR2 FQGNSA. The CDR3 has 14 amino acids. With 2 bases removed from V and 0 bases from J, the gap between germline ends came to 8 bases. The CDR3 loop reads CASSLWGSSYEQYV. In DNA form, the CDR3 reads TGTGCCAGCAGCTTATGGGGGAGCTCCTACGAGCAGTACGTC.

This chain joins TRBV7-2 and TRBJ2-3; 13 bases fit TRBD2. V shed 5 bases and J 6 bases; nucleotides not matched to a gene: 8. The CDR3 has 16 residues. Germline V gives CDR1 SGHTA, CDR2 FQGNSA. The CDR3 region is CASSGQGLAGRDTQYF. The CDR3 DNA reads TGTGCCAGCAGCGGCCAGGGACTAGCGGGAAGGGATACGCAGTATTTT.

This clonotype has only one observation. The J gene is TRBJ2-3, the V gene TRBV20-1; 10 nucleotides line up with TRBD2. Germline V gene lookup returns CDR1 DFQATT and CDR2 SNEGSKA (reference sequence). The ends lost 3 bases at V and 4 bases at J; junction bases unmatched: 7. This CDR3 comprises 15 residues. CDR3 nucleotides: TGCAGTGCTAGTTACCTAGCGGGAGATCCAGATACGCAGTATTTT. Translation gives CSASYLAGDPDTQYF.

Notes on this clonotype: A much larger clone sits a single nucleotide away, making a read error possible. The chain has TRBV4-2 and TRBJ2-4; D is possibly TRBD1 (5 bases). There are 17 residues in the CDR3. Germline lookup yields CDR1 LGHNA and CDR2 YNFKEQ. Here the CDR3 reads CASSQGIGVRAKIIQYF. The CDR3 region has the DNA TGTGCCAGCAGCCAAGGAATAGGGGTGAGAGCCAAAATCATTCAGTACTTC.

V and J are TRBV19 and TRBJ2-3; 9 nucleotides agree with TRBD2. V was clipped by 5 bases and J by 5 bases; unmatched bases: 8. From germline, CDR1 is LNHDA and CDR2 SQIVND (reference sequence). The CDR3 loop spans 15 amino acids. For the CDR3, the DNA is TGTGCCAGTAGTTCTCGAGCGGGAGGCTTAGATACGCAGTATTTT. Residues: CASSSRAGGLDTQYF.

The chain uses TRBV19 and TRBJ2-1, with 12 bases fitting TRBD2. J gave up 6 bases and V 3 bases, and 3 bases lay outside the gene matches. From germline, CDR1 is LNHDA and CDR2 SQIVND (reference sequence). The CDR3 totals 15 residues. The CDR3 sequence is CASSILAGGPNEQFF. CDR3 bases: TGTGCCAGTAGTATCCTAGCGGGAGGGCCCAATGAGCAGTTCTTC.

This chain joins TRBV18 and TRBJ2-7; D is uncertain. The CDR3 has 13 residues. Germline loops: CDR1 KGHSH, CDR2 LQKENI. The ends were cut back, 2 bases at V and 7 bases at J, with 12 bases in the middle. Here the CDR3 reads CASSPGPEREQYF. Written as DNA, the CDR3 is TGTGCCAGCTCACCAGGACCAGAGAGGGAGCAGTACTTC.

The J gene is TRBJ2-1, the V gene TRBV12-3 or TRBV12-4; TRBD2 matches 12 bases. The V segment lost 4 bases and the J segment 2 bases; nucleotides outside the gene matches: 9. CDR3 size: 18 residues. The CDR3 loop is CASSSRPLAGGTYNEQFF. Written as DNA, the CDR3 is TGTGCCAGCAGTTCCCGTCCACTAGCGGGAGGAACCTACAATGAGCAGTTCTTC.

This clonotype has a handful of counts. The genes are TRBV12-3 or TRBV12-4 and TRBJ1-2; 10 bases match TRBD1. The trim removed 5 bases at V and 8 bases at J, leaving 11 bases unmatched. The length of the CDR3 is 15 residues. The DNA of the CDR3 is TGTGCCAGCAGTCCAGACAGGGGGCGAAGTGACGGCTACACCTTC. It specifies CASSPDRGRSDGYTF.

This clonotype occurred a few times. The chain is built from TRBV7-2 and TRBJ2-1, with 12 bases matching TRBD2. Germline CDR1 is SGHTA and CDR2 is FQGNSA. The CDR3 spans 15 residues. The V segment lost 0 bases and the J segment 8 bases; nucleotides outside the gene matches: 2. CDR3 coding DNA: TGTGCCAGCAGCTTAGCGACTAGCGGGAGCCATGAGCAGTTCTTC. Amino acid sequence: CASSLATSGSHEQFF.